This passage covers 22 T cell receptor beta chains from one sample sequenced in a study of Tregs in tolerant kidney transplant recipients. The table came from immunoSEQ multiplex PCR; TCRdb's copy has only in-frame clones and leaves some out. This table has tens of thousands of clones, roughly nine tenths appearing once. The sequencing sample was made of Tregs from blood. These receptor sequences come from a human donor in good health.

This clone was detected only once. Here the CDR3 DNA reads TGTGCCAGCAGCCCGGGACTAGCGGGAGGAGATACGCAGTATTTT. Amino acids: CASSPGLAGGDTQYF. The gene calls are TRBV7-9 and TRBJ2-3, with TRBD2 matching 15 bases. Germline assignment: CDR1 SEHNR and CDR2 FQNEAQ (reference sequence). The CDR3 contains 15 residues. V lost 5 bases to trimming and J lost 5 bases; unmatched junction nucleotides: 2.

This clone was counted once. The chain is built from TRBV7-3 and TRBJ2-2, with 8 bases lining up with TRBD2. In germline, CDR1 is SGHTA, CDR2 FQGTGA. Trimming cost V 4 bases and J 6 bases; bases outside gene matches: 7. The CDR3 length is 15 residues. The CDR3 bases are TGTGCCAGCAGCTCAGGACTAGCTCGATCCGGGGAGCTGTTTTTT. Protein: CASSSGLARSGELFF.

The rearrangement uses TRBV6-1 and TRBJ1-1, with 8 bases fitting TRBD1. CDR3 length: 14 amino acids. Losses at the gene ends were 5 bases for V and 3 bases for J; bases not matched to a gene: 5. Germline values: CDR1 MNHNS, CDR2 SASEGT. In DNA form, the CDR3 reads TGTGCCAGCAGTTCCCAGGGGGCTGACACTGAAGCTTTCTTT. This encodes CASSSQGADTEAFF.

The chain employs TRBV29-1 and TRBJ2-3; tentatively, D is TRBD1 (5 bases). The V gene's germline CDR1 is SQVTM and CDR2 ANQGSEA. V was clipped by 7 bases and J by 0 bases, with 14 bases between them. This CDR3 has 14 residues. In DNA, the CDR3 is TGCAGCGCGACCGCAGGGTTTAGCACAGATACGCAGTATTTT. Translated: CSATAGFSTDTQYF.

The genes are TRBV5-6 and TRBJ1-5; D is unclear. Deletions cut 4 bases from V and 9 bases from J, with 11 bases between. CDR3 length: 12 residues. Per germline, CDR1 SGHDT and CDR2 YYEEEE. Here the CDR3 reads CASSQEAGPQHF. As DNA, the CDR3 is TGTGCCAGCAGCCAGGAGGCTGGGCCCCAGCATTTT.

The gene calls are TRBV6-5 and TRBJ1-1, with D possibly TRBD1 on 6 matching bases. The germline gives CDR1 MNHEY, CDR2 SVGAGI. The CDR3 runs 13 residues. Trimming removed 5 bases at V and 6 bases at J, with 13 bases between. The CDR3 loop is CASSRRQDPEAFF. As DNA, the CDR3 is TGTGCCAGCAGTCGCCGACAGGACCCTGAAGCTTTCTTT.

The chain joins TRBV19 to TRBJ1-5; no clear D. The CDR3 runs 14 residues. The germline V gene has CDR1 LNHDA and CDR2 SQIVND (reference sequence). V was shortened by 4 bases and J by 3 bases, with 10 bases between the two germline ends. The CDR3 sequence is CASSTRALNQPQHF. The DNA for the CDR3 is TGTGCCAGTAGTACCCGGGCCCTCAATCAGCCCCAGCATTTT.

The chain has TRBV5-5 and TRBJ2-5; TRBD2 is a possible D gene (5 bases). Germline CDR1 SGHKS, CDR2 YYEKEE (reference sequence). The CDR3 extends over 16 amino acids. Trimming removed 3 bases from V and 0 bases from J, with 15 bases in between. CDR3 protein: CASSSSPRRDQETQYF. DNA of the CDR3: TGTGCCAGCAGCTCCTCACCAAGGCGGGACCAAGAGACCCAGTACTTC.

The chain has TRBV27 and TRBJ1-1; no firm D call. V was shortened by 6 bases and J by 0 bases, with 14 bases between the two germline ends. Germline V gene sequence: CDR1 MNHEY, CDR2 SMNVEV (reference sequence). The CDR3 has 15 residues. CDR3 region: CASSIRGPMNTEAFF. The CDR3, as DNA: TGTGCCAGCAGCATCCGAGGGCCGATGAACACTGAAGCTTTCTTT.

A single count supports this clone. The chain recombines TRBV7-9 with TRBJ2-1; TRBD1 agrees at 8 bases. V gave up 5 bases and J gave up 6 bases; unmatched junction bases: 3. CDR1 is SEHNR and CDR2 is FQNEAQ in the germline V gene (reference sequence). The CDR3 runs 13 residues. CDR3 in amino acids: CASSRDRGNEQFF. The CDR3 nucleotides read TGTGCCAGCAGCCGAGACAGGGGCAATGAGCAGTTCTTC.

The chain joins TRBV10-3 to TRBJ2-1, with 10 nucleotides matching TRBD2. The V gene end was trimmed by 6 bases and the J gene end by 5 bases; junction bases not matched to a gene: 7. The germline V gene encodes CDR1 ENHRY and CDR2 SYGVKD. This CDR3 is built from 15 residues. CDR3 sequence (DNA): TGTGCCATCAGACCGACTAGCGGGCCCAACAATGAGCAGTTCTTC. It codes for CAIRPTSGPNNEQFF.

CDR3 bases: TGCGCCAGTGACCCGCTAGCGGGAAGGCCAACAGAGTACAATGAGCAGTTCTTC. This translates into CASDPLAGRPTEYNEQFF. The chain carries TRBV10-1 and TRBJ2-1, with 9 positions matching TRBD2. CDR3 size: 18 residues. CDR1 WNHNN and CDR2 SYGVQD come from the germline V gene (reference sequence). V was clipped by 9 bases and J by 4 bases; unmatched bases: 19.

The chain joins TRBV13 to TRBJ1-3, with D possibly being TRBD1 (5 bases). This CDR3 is 15 amino acids long. V was clipped by 6 bases and J by 0 bases, with 12 bases between them. CDR1 is PRHDT, CDR2 FYEKMQ, per germline (reference sequence). This chain's CDR3 is CASRQTGYSGNTIYF. CDR3 in DNA: TGTGCCAGCAGACAAACAGGCTACTCTGGAAACACCATATATTTT.

The chain has TRBV18 and TRBJ1-1; D ambiguous. The CDR3 runs 11 residues. Looked up from germline, CDR1 is KGHSH and CDR2 is LQKENI. Trimming pared 6 bases from V and 14 bases from J, leaving 16 bases between. In DNA form, the CDR3 reads TGTGCCAGCTCGGTGAACCAGGAAGTGTTCTTT. It yields the protein CASSVNQEVFF.

V and J are TRBV10-3 and TRBJ1-1; possibly TRBD1 for D (6 bases). The germline gives CDR1 ENHRY, CDR2 SYGVKD. Deletions cut 10 bases from V and 4 bases from J, with 31 bases between. The length of the CDR3 is 18 residues. The CDR3 nucleotides are TGTGCCACCAACCCTTCTGAGGGCAAGGGGGAGAGGGGCACTGAAGCTTTCTTT. This gives the protein CATNPSEGKGERGTEAFF.

This sequence joins TRBV7-9 and TRBJ2-5, with 9 bases aligning to TRBD1. The CDR3 contains 14 residues. Looked up from germline, CDR1 is SEHNR and CDR2 is FQNEAQ (reference sequence). The V segment lost 5 bases and the J segment 2 bases; nucleotides outside the gene matches: 3. The CDR3 sequence: CASSPGQGQETQYF. CDR3 bases: TGTGCCAGCAGCCCGGGACAGGGACAAGAGACCCAGTACTTC.

The genes are TRBV10-3 and TRBJ2-3, with TRBD2 matching over 7 bases. The CDR3 covers 14 residues. With V trimmed by 6 bases and J by 2 bases, 5 bases remained unmatched. CDR1 is ENHRY, CDR2 SYGVKD, per germline. The CDR3 spells CAISPTSPTDTQYF. CDR3 sequence (DNA): TGTGCCATCAGCCCGACTAGCCCCACAGATACGCAGTATTTT.

V and J are TRBV18 and TRBJ2-2; 8 nucleotides match TRBD2. CDR3 size: 14 residues. After removal of 4 bases from V and 5 bases from J, the junction contained 3 bases not matched to a gene. Per germline, CDR1 KGHSH and CDR2 LQKENI. CDR3 sequence reads: CASSRRGGTGELFF. CDR3 sequence (DNA): TGTGCCAGCTCACGACGGGGGGGAACCGGGGAGCTGTTTTTT.

V gene TRBV18 combines with J gene TRBJ1-2; 9 bases match TRBD1. The trim removed 2 bases at V and 3 bases at J, leaving 7 bases unmatched. Germline V lookup: CDR1 KGHSH, CDR2 LQKENI. The CDR3 has 16 amino acids. For the CDR3, the DNA is TGTGCCAGCTCACCATCTTCCCGGACAGGGGACTATGGCTACACCTTC. Residues: CASSPSSRTGDYGYTF.

The chain uses TRBV5-1 and TRBJ2-1; 10 bases agree with TRBD2. The germline gives CDR1 SGHRS, CDR2 YFSETQ. The CDR3 consists of 19 residues. The V segment lost 0 bases and the J segment 4 bases; nucleotides outside the gene matches: 13. The CDR3 here is CASSLVRLAGAPNYNEQFF. For the CDR3, the DNA is TGCGCCAGCAGCTTGGTGAGGCTAGCGGGGGCCCCCAATTACAATGAGCAGTTCTTC.

The chain couples TRBV30 to TRBJ2-1; 9 bases align to TRBD2. Germline CDR1 reads GTSNPN; CDR2 reads SVGIG (reference sequence). This CDR3 comprises 18 residues. V lost 3 bases to trimming and J lost 0 bases; unmatched junction nucleotides: 12. In DNA, the CDR3 is TGTGCCTGGAGGGATACTAGCGGGCCAAAGTTCTCCTACAATGAGCAGTTCTTC. Translation gives CAWRDTSGPKFSYNEQFF.

This clone appeared a few times. The chain recombines TRBV15 with TRBJ1-6; D might be TRBD1 (6 bases). The CDR3 totals 20 residues. Trimming took off 6 bases at V and 0 bases at J, with 24 bases between the two ends. Germline V gene lookup returns CDR1 LNHNV and CDR2 YYDKDF (reference sequence). In DNA form, the CDR3 reads TGTGCCACCAGTAACTCCGCCGACAGGACCACCATCTCCTATAATTCACCCCTCCACTTT. Translating it yields CATSNSADRTTISYNSPLHF. The entire variable domain, with the rest obtained from reference TRBV15 and TRBJ1-6, is as follows: DAMVIQNPRYQVTQFGKPVTLSCSQTLNHNVMYWYQQKSSQAPKLLFHYYDKDFNNEADTPDNFQSRRPNTSFCFLDIRSPGLGDTAMYLCATSNSADRTTISYNSPLHFGNGTRLTVT.